The 14 T cell receptor beta chains below come from one sample, sequenced in a study of T cell clones after liver transplantation. Libraries were prepared by immunoSEQ multiplex PCR; TCRdb keeps only in-frame clonotypes and omits some of them. Of over 45,000 clones detected, about 67% appear once; the ten largest clones hold 8.5% to 10%. Sequenced here: CD4+ T cells from blood, sampled 54 months after liver transplant. The receptors derive from a human patient who received a liver transplant. The graft donor may have given rise to some T cells.

The chain combines TRBV7-2 with TRBJ1-1; D is unclear. Germline-derived CDR1 and CDR2 are SGHTA and FQGNSA. This CDR3 has 16 residues. V lost 1 base to trimming and J lost 0 bases, with 12 bases between them. The CDR3 DNA follows: TGTGCCAGCAGCTTAGGAGGGCCGGACCTGAACACTGAAGCTTTCTTT. Translated: CASSLGGPDLNTEAFF.

The J gene is TRBJ2-7, the V gene TRBV5-6; D unresolved. The CDR3 runs 12 residues. Germline CDR1 reads SGHDT; CDR2 reads YYEEEE. The V end lost 2 bases, the J end lost 0 bases, and 3 bases lay between the germline ends. The CDR3 protein is CASSLNSYEQYF. For the CDR3, the DNA is TGTGCCAGCAGCTTAAACTCCTACGAGCAGTACTTC.

The count of this clone is one. The chain uses TRBV6-5 and TRBJ2-4; either TRBD1 or TRBD2 may fit D (5 bases each). Trimming left V 4 bases short and J 8 bases short, with 15 bases between. Germline loops: CDR1 MNHEY, CDR2 SVGAGI. The CDR3 has 14 residues. CDR3 in amino acids: CASSSGSRDDIQYF. The CDR3 DNA is TGTGCCAGCAGTTCCGGGTCCCGGGACGACATTCAGTACTTC.

The V gene is TRBV7-9, the J gene TRBJ1-1; the D gene is possibly TRBD1 (5 bases). Trimming left V 3 bases short and J 5 bases short, with 16 bases between. The CDR3 is made up of 15 amino acids. Germline V gene sequence: CDR1 SEHNR, CDR2 FQNEAQ (reference sequence). Here the CDR3 reads CASSLVQGANTEAFF. CDR3 bases: TGTGCCAGCAGCTTGGTTCAGGGTGCAAATACTGAAGCTTTCTTT.

V usage is TRBV6-6 and J usage is TRBJ2-1; TRBD2 aligns across 10 bases. The CDR3 sequence is 13 residues long. Germline CDR1 MNHNY, CDR2 SVGAGI (reference sequence). V lost 8 bases and J lost 8; bases outside the gene matches: 6. The CDR3 region has the DNA TGTGCCAGCCTAGCGGGGGTTATCTATGAGCAGTTCTTC. Translated: CASLAGVIYEQFF.

This sequence joins TRBV28 and TRBJ1-4, with 8 nucleotides matching TRBD1. J gave up 8 bases and V 5 bases, and 7 bases lay outside the gene matches. This CDR3 comprises 14 residues. Germline CDR1 MDHEN, CDR2 SYDVKM. The CDR3: CASSLQGGGEKLFF. CDR3 nucleotide sequence: TGTGCCAGCAGTCTACAGGGGGGAGGAGAAAAACTGTTTTTT.

This clone was detected a few times. The chain carries TRBV7-8 and TRBJ1-2; 11 bases are shared with TRBD1. The CDR3 has 14 amino acids. Germline V lookup: CDR1 SGHVS, CDR2 FQNEAQ. V was clipped by 3 bases and J by 8 bases; unmatched bases: 5. CDR3 in DNA: TGTGCCAGCAGCTTCGGACAGGGGGCGAGGGGCTACACCTTC. Its translation: CASSFGQGARGYTF.

This clone has a handful of counts. The chain carries TRBV2 and TRBJ1-6; D call uncertain. Trimming took off 7 bases at V and 7 bases at J, with 14 bases between the two ends. This CDR3 spans 14 amino acids. CDR1 is SNHLY, CDR2 FYNNEI, per germline. CDR3 residues: CASTAEPNNSPLHF. DNA for the CDR3: TGTGCCAGCACCGCCGAGCCTAACAATTCACCCCTCCACTTT.

The rearrangement joins TRBV11-2 to TRBJ2-2; D call uncertain. Trimming pared 0 bases from V and 5 bases from J, leaving 10 bases between. The CDR3 sequence is 15 residues long. Germline-derived CDR1 and CDR2 are SGHAT and FQNNGV. The CDR3 DNA reads TGTGCCAGCAGCTTAGATCAAAGAGTAACCGGGGAGCTGTTTTTT. It yields the protein CASSLDQRVTGELFF.

The J gene is TRBJ2-6, the V gene TRBV5-4; no clear D. CDR3 length: 17 residues. The V gene lost 0 bases and the J gene lost 1 base, with 11 bases spanning the gap. Germline V lookup: CDR1 SGHNT, CDR2 YYREEE (reference sequence). Here the CDR3 DNA reads TGTGCCAGCAGCTTGGATCCCGGAACTTCTGGGGCCAACGTCCTGACTTTC. It codes for CASSLDPGTSGANVLTF.

This clone was seen only once. The rearrangement joins TRBV28 to TRBJ2-7; possibly TRBD1 or TRBD2 for D (5 bases each). This CDR3 contains 14 residues. The germline gives CDR1 MDHEN, CDR2 SYDVKM. Trimming cost V 2 bases and J 4 bases, with 12 bases left between them. The CDR3 region has the DNA TGTGCCAGCAGTTTAGACGGGACCGGGTACGAGCAGTACTTC. Translated: CASSLDGTGYEQYF.

The J gene is TRBJ2-1, the V gene TRBV19, with D possibly matching TRBD1 (5 bases). The V gene lost 5 bases and the J gene lost 8 bases, with 16 bases spanning the gap. The CDR3 totals 14 residues. Germline V gene lookup returns CDR1 LNHDA and CDR2 SQIVND (reference sequence). In nucleotides, the CDR3 is TGTGCCAGTAGTTCTCCAGGGTTCGACGATGAGCAGTTCTTC. Translation: CASSSPGFDDEQFF.

This clone is classed as medium-sized. This chain connects TRBV29-1 to TRBJ1-2; D gene ambiguous. The CDR3 spans 9 residues. The germline V gene encodes CDR1 SQVTM and CDR2 ANQGSEA. V lost 5 bases and J 6 bases, leaving 4 bases between the germline ends. The CDR3 protein is CSVQDGYTF. CDR3 coding DNA: TGCAGCGTTCAGGATGGCTACACCTTC.

The J gene is TRBJ1-1, the V gene TRBV19; D possibly corresponds to TRBD1 (5 bases). V was cut by 3 bases and J by 1 base, with 9 bases left in between. Germline V lookup: CDR1 LNHDA, CDR2 SQIVND (reference sequence). The CDR3 loop spans 14 amino acids. The CDR3 sequence: CASSMRDGNTEAFF. The CDR3 nucleotides are TGTGCCAGTAGTATGAGGGACGGGAACACTGAAGCTTTCTTT.